These T cell receptor beta chains were read from a single sample in a study of Graves' ophthalmopathy and Graves' hyperthyroidism. TCRdb ran MiXCR on the multiplex PCR reads and lists one entry per CDR3 protein. The sample lists a few hundred thousand distinct CDR3 sequences; about 17% were seen once. Sequenced sample: peripheral blood. These receptors were collected from an adult woman with stable Graves' hyperthyroidism. Both conserved end residues are trimmed from each CDR3. D genes are given only for firm matches.

v_gene | d_gene | CDR3aa
TRBV6-2/TRBV6-3 | . | ASGDYPNTGELF
TRBV12-3/TRBV12-4 | . | ASSLSRKETQY
TRBV20-1 | TRBD2 | SAGVAGGPGYEQY
TRBV6-2/TRBV6-3 | TRBD2 | ASSSITGTSKGNIQY
TRBV3-1 | . | ASSQVNIQY
TRBV7-2 | TRBD1 | ASSMTGIYGYT
TRBV28 | . | ASSSRQPQH
TRBV28 | TRBD1 | ASNQPGGGNTEAF
TRBV20-1 | . | SARLTGNTEAF
TRBV28 | . | ASSSYRVQGTEAF
TRBV28 | TRBD2 | ASSPGTSGKGNEQF
TRBV10-3 | . | AISPRQVNSYEQY
TRBV15 | TRBD1 | ATSRDGQGKNIQY
TRBV6-2/TRBV6-3 | TRBD1 | ASSAMTGGVTEAF
TRBV4-2 | . | ASSKFGNEAF
TRBV5-1 | . | ASSLDGSSGYT
TRBV12-3/TRBV12-4 | . | ASSLAYRAGSYEQY
TRBV28 | TRBD2 | ASSSPVAISGGYSYEQY
TRBV12-5 | TRBD1 | ASGLVQGAGETQY
TRBV5-1 | . | ASSSNTYKNIQY
TRBV4-3 | . | ASRYTGGNYGYT
TRBV6-1 | . | ASSPIMGGTEAF
TRBV6-4 | . | ASSDGREFGELF
TRBV2 | . | ASKGEWAGELF
TRBV12-3/TRBV12-4 | TRBD2 | ASSFGSGSKTGELF
TRBV28 | TRBD1 | ASSFLDRGYQPQH
TRBV19 | TRBD1 | ASSMWTGQGNGYT
TRBV11-2 | TRBD1 | ASSLSGTEY
TRBV12-3/TRBV12-4 | . | ASSTQGRPYEQY
TRBV20-1 | TRBD1 | SGGTASSTEAF
TRBV11-3 | TRBD1 | ASSLNSGTGGYSGYGYT
TRBV29-1 | TRBD2 | SVEGSGGSSYEQY
TRBV19 | . | ASSIGRGAGTEAF
TRBV4-1 | TRBD1 | ASSQDKDRSNQPQH
TRBV6-5 | . | ASSYDWWETQY
TRBV11-1 | . | ASSLTASNEQY
TRBV10-3 | TRBD1 | AIRDWTGERTEAF
TRBV12-3/TRBV12-4 | . | ASTEQGPETQY
TRBV7-6 | . | ASSIEAIIGDRGLAVSYEQY
TRBV24-1 | . | ATSDLPQGLSYEQY
TRBV7-6 | TRBD2 | ASSLGGVATYDQY
TRBV6-1 | . | ASSVNRALGTAAF
TRBV7-3 | . | ASSLEPGNTIY
TRBV3-1 | TRBD1 | ASSQRDRASPLH
TRBV30 | TRBD2 | AWARGLAVAGELF
TRBV12-3/TRBV12-4 | . | ASSSRQAYGYT
TRBV6-5 | . | ASSYRGGGQENEQF
TRBV27 | . | ASSPFGLSSYNSPLH
TRBV10-3 | . | AISEYQETQY
TRBV6-2/TRBV6-3 | TRBD2 | ASRSGRGQETQY
TRBV6-5 | . | ASSYPTGELF
TRBV6-1 | . | ASSPLGGAALGRTQY
TRBV11-3 | TRBD1 | ASSHRGGYGYT
TRBV11-2 | TRBD2 | ASSWTSGSEQY